Sequencing of this T cell receptor (beta chain) was carried out in a study of T cell changes during pregnancy in multiple sclerosis. Clones were read by immunoSEQ multiplex PCR, and TCRdb kept only the in-frame ones, dropping some. The sample holds 45,000 to 55,000 clones, roughly 90% seen once. The CDR3 totals 13 residues. CDR1 is SQVTM and CDR2 is ANQGSEA in the germline V gene. Trimming removed 1 base at V and 4 bases at J, with 11 bases between. The receptor's source is a female donor in good health, enrolled as a control in a pregnancy study. Sequenced here: peripheral blood, sampled in the first trimester of pregnancy. This chain links TRBV29-1 with TRBJ2-7, with a weak D call TRBD1 (6 bases). The CDR3 is CSVEGGQTYEQYF. The CDR3 nucleotides read TGCAGCGTTGAAGGAGGACAGACATACGAGCAGTACTTC.